This T cell receptor (beta chain) was sequenced during a study of T-cell reconstitution after alpha-beta-depleted transplantation in children. Study-wide points: Reportedly, only several hundred clones from non-depleted graft cells drove alpha-beta T-cell counts at about two months.

In its sample, this clonotype was seen many times. Its target is not known. For TCRbeta, the library was prepared with unique molecular identifiers. TCRdb processed the PCR reads anew with MiXCR; each CDR3 protein has one entry. The repertoire holds 40,000 to 60,000 distinct CDR3 sequences, about a tenth seen once, with 25% to 30% in the top ten. This sample comprised PBMCs, mostly from graft donor cells, obtained 60 days after TCRalphabeta/CD19-depleted stem cell transplant. The source of this sequence is a male patient between 2 and 9 years old who had a stem cell transplant for chronic granulomatous disease, so the T cells may come from the graft donor.

The CDR3, as DNA: TGTGCCAGCAGTCTCGGACAGGGCAATCAGCCCCAGCATTTT. This gives the protein CASSLGQGNQPQHF. The chain is built from TRBV12-3 or TRBV12-4 and TRBJ1-5, with 7 bases lining up with TRBD1. The CDR3 extends over 14 amino acids. V shed 5 bases, J shed 2 bases, and the junction held 3 bases outside the gene matches.